This T cell receptor beta chain was documented in a study of T cell repertoires in cytomegalovirus infection. TCRdb independently ran MiXCR on the reads; one entry per CDR3 protein. This table holds approximately 990,000 distinct CDR3 sequences, roughly 30% found once. Notes on this clonotype: As yet, its antigen is unknown.

Per the germline V gene, CDR1 is LNHDA and CDR2 is SQIVND (reference sequence). The CDR3 is 16 residues long. V lost 6 bases to trimming and J lost 0 bases; unmatched junction nucleotides: 5. The chain recombines TRBV19 with TRBJ2-1; 10 bases line up with TRBD2. The source was cultured CD8+ T cells from PBMCs, collected from culture after CMV antigen stimulation. The receptor comes from a human donor in good health (CMV status not recorded). Some clones in this sample may be carry-over from other donors' samples. CDR3 protein: CASSVVAGGSYNEQFF. The CDR3 DNA follows: TGTGCCAGTAGCGTTGTAGCGGGGGGCTCCTACAATGAGCAGTTCTTC.